This T cell receptor (beta chain) comes out of a study of shared clonotypes between healthy human individuals. Across the study: The plates for each donor numbered three CD4 naive, three CD4 memory, two CD8 naive and one CD8 memory.

The CD4+ fraction was divided into a CD45RA+ naive subset and a CD45RA-negative memory subset. Libraries were prepared by immunoSEQ multiplex PCR; TCRdb keeps only in-frame clonotypes and omits some of them. This sample has 2 million to 2.5 million clones; 85% to 95% occur once, and the top ten carry 0.1% to 0.15%. In germline, CDR1 is SGHRS, CDR2 YFSETQ. V lost 5 bases to trimming and J lost 1 base, with 9 bases between them. There are 13 residues in the CDR3. Points on this clone: The same CDR3 is also encoded by other DNA sequences in this sample.

This clonotype originated in a man aged 18 to 29 in good health. The specimen sequenced was naive CD4+ T cells sorted from blood. As for subset: CD45RA+ positively selected. The chain recombines TRBV5-1 with TRBJ2-5; D might be TRBD1 or TRBD2, each matching 5 bases. CDR3 region: CASRPGTQETQYF. Here the CDR3 DNA reads TGCGCCAGCAGACCCGGGACCCAAGAGACCCAGTACTTC.